These T cell receptor beta chains were read from a single sample in a study of regulatory T cells in long-lasting Graves disease. MiXCR, run by TCRdb on the multiplex PCR reads, gives a single entry per CDR3 protein. The sample lists 350,000 to 500,000 distinct CDR3 sequences; about 15% were seen once. A further study also used this sample, focusing on T cells in Graves' hyperthyroidism and ophthalmopathy.

Source: peripheral blood mononuclear cells (PBMCs), taken at new diagnosis, from a patient treated with antithyroid drugs. All receptors derive from a woman aged 25 to 39 with Graves disease. Both conserved end residues are part of each CDR3. A D gene is named only where the DNA matches it firmly. Clone size is not always given. Where it is, it says once, few, many or a class for expanded clones.

d_gene: TRBD2; j_gene: TRBJ2-3; v_gene: TRBV28; abundance: many; CDR3aa: CAHLAAGARGDTQYF; CDR3nt: TGTGCCCACCTAGCGGCGGGAGCACGAGGGGATACGCAGTATTTT
d_gene: .; j_gene: TRBJ2-7; v_gene: TRBV18; abundance: many; CDR3aa: CASSPISGAREQYF; CDR3nt: TGTGCCAGCTCACCAATTTCAGGGGCTCGCGAGCAGTACTTC
d_gene: .; j_gene: TRBJ1-5; v_gene: TRBV6-1; abundance: .; CDR3aa: CASSEQDRNQPQHF; CDR3nt: TGTGCCAGCAGTGAACAGGATAGGAATCAGCCCCAGCATTTT
d_gene: .; j_gene: TRBJ1-3; v_gene: TRBV28; abundance: .; CDR3aa: CASSLSGTRSGNTIYF; CDR3nt: TGTGCCAGCAGTTTATCCGGGACACGCTCTGGAAACACCATATATTTT
d_gene: TRBD2; j_gene: TRBJ2-1; v_gene: TRBV10-2; abundance: few; CDR3aa: CASRAGLAVIYDEQFF; CDR3nt: TGCGCCAGCAGAGCGGGACTAGCGGTGATCTACGATGAGCAGTTCTTC
d_gene: .; j_gene: TRBJ2-5; v_gene: TRBV28; abundance: many; CDR3aa: CASSIRRETQYF; CDR3nt: TGTGCCAGCAGTATTAGGCGGGAGACCCAGTACTTC
d_gene: TRBD2; j_gene: TRBJ2-1; v_gene: TRBV19; abundance: .; CDR3aa: CASSILLAGYNEQFF; CDR3nt: TGTGCCAGTAGTATATTACTAGCGGGATACAATGAGCAGTTCTTC
d_gene: TRBD2; j_gene: TRBJ2-1; v_gene: TRBV28; abundance: many; CDR3aa: CASGGGSSYNEQFF; CDR3nt: TGTGCCAGCGGCGGGGGGAGCTCCTACAATGAGCAGTTCTTC
d_gene: .; j_gene: TRBJ2-1; v_gene: TRBV12-3/TRBV12-4; abundance: few; CDR3aa: CASSPPSDSGPSSYNEQFF; CDR3nt: TGTGCCAGCAGTCCGCCGTCAGACTCGGGACCCAGCTCCTACAATGAGCAGTTCTTC
d_gene: TRBD2; j_gene: TRBJ2-3; v_gene: TRBV18; abundance: few; CDR3aa: CASSRREHTDTQYF; CDR3nt: TGTGCCAGCTCACGGCGGGAGCACACAGATACGCAGTATTTT
d_gene: .; j_gene: TRBJ2-1; v_gene: TRBV3-1; abundance: many; CDR3aa: CASSQEFSSRRNNEQFF; CDR3nt: TGTGCCAGCAGCCAAGAATTCTCCTCCCGACGGAACAATGAGCAGTTCTTC
d_gene: .; j_gene: TRBJ2-5; v_gene: TRBV18; abundance: few; CDR3aa: CASAPGDTETQYF; CDR3nt: TGTGCCAGCGCACCCGGGGACACGGAGACCCAGTACTTC
d_gene: .; j_gene: TRBJ1-2; v_gene: TRBV4-3; abundance: many; CDR3aa: CASSLRTQANYGYTF; CDR3nt: TGCGCCAGCAGCCTGAGGACACAAGCTAACTATGGCTACACCTTC
d_gene: TRBD2; j_gene: TRBJ2-2; v_gene: TRBV24-1; abundance: once; CDR3aa: CASGLAGGNTGELFF; CDR3nt: TGTGCCAGTGGACTAGCGGGAGGGAACACCGGGGAGCTGTTTTTT
d_gene: .; j_gene: TRBJ2-7; v_gene: TRBV11-3; abundance: many; CDR3aa: CASSLLFGYEQYF; CDR3nt: TGTGCCAGCAGCTTATTATTTGGCTACGAGCAGTACTTC
d_gene: TRBD1; j_gene: TRBJ2-7; v_gene: TRBV18; abundance: many; CDR3aa: CASSSDRAGRTYEQYF; CDR3nt: TGTGCCAGCTCATCGGACAGGGCTGGTAGGACCTACGAGCAGTACTTC
d_gene: .; j_gene: TRBJ2-1; v_gene: TRBV20-1; abundance: few; CDR3aa: CSAKPGLLPYNEQFF; CDR3nt: TGCAGTGCCAAACCGGGACTCCTACCCTACAATGAGCAGTTCTTC
d_gene: .; j_gene: TRBJ2-5; v_gene: TRBV11-2; abundance: many; CDR3aa: CASSQGMDTKVGTQYF; CDR3nt: TGTGCCAGCAGCCAGGGAATGGACACGAAAGTGGGGACCCAGTACTTC
d_gene: .; j_gene: TRBJ2-1; v_gene: TRBV15; abundance: few; CDR3aa: CATSRVKYNEQFF; CDR3nt: TGTGCCACCAGCAGAGTGAAGTACAATGAGCAGTTCTTC
d_gene: .; j_gene: TRBJ1-6; v_gene: TRBV20-1; abundance: many; CDR3aa: CSAPLANSPLHF; CDR3nt: TGCAGTGCTCCCCTTGCTAATTCACCCCTCCACTTT
d_gene: TRBD1; j_gene: TRBJ1-6; v_gene: TRBV27; abundance: many; CDR3aa: CASAGTEIIHPLHF; CDR3nt: TGTGCCAGCGCCGGGACAGAGATAATTCACCCCCTCCACTTT
d_gene: .; j_gene: TRBJ2-1; v_gene: TRBV9; abundance: many; CDR3aa: CASSVATWSGSDSYNEQFF; CDR3nt: TGTGCCAGCAGCGTAGCTACTTGGTCGGGGTCCGACTCCTACAATGAGCAGTTCTTC
d_gene: .; j_gene: TRBJ2-7; v_gene: TRBV27; abundance: many; CDR3aa: CASSPLPPSLPGAYEQYF; CDR3nt: TGTGCCAGCAGTCCACTCCCGCCCTCGCTGCCCGGGGCCTACGAGCAGTACTTC
d_gene: TRBD2; j_gene: TRBJ2-6; v_gene: TRBV19; abundance: .; CDR3aa: CASGGRASGANVLTF; CDR3nt: TGTGCCAGTGGCGGGAGGGCCTCAGGGGCCAACGTCCTGACTTTC
d_gene: .; j_gene: TRBJ1-2; v_gene: TRBV18; abundance: .; CDR3aa: CASSPRAGTDGYTF; CDR3nt: TGTGCCAGCTCACCAAGAGCAGGAACGGATGGCTACACCTTC
d_gene: .; j_gene: TRBJ1-5; v_gene: TRBV18; abundance: many; CDR3aa: CASSPPSNQPQHF; CDR3nt: TGTGCCAGCTCACCGCCTAGCAATCAGCCCCAGCATTTT
d_gene: .; j_gene: TRBJ2-3; v_gene: TRBV20-1; abundance: many; CDR3aa: CSASSFGAGWSTDTQYF; CDR3nt: TGCAGTGCTAGCTCCTTCGGGGCGGGTTGGAGCACAGATACGCAGTATTTT
d_gene: TRBD2; j_gene: TRBJ2-7; v_gene: TRBV6-5; abundance: few; CDR3aa: CASSFGTSDEQYF; CDR3nt: TGTGCCAGCAGTTTCGGGACTAGTGACGAGCAGTACTTC
d_gene: .; j_gene: TRBJ1-3; v_gene: TRBV6-2/TRBV6-3; abundance: many; CDR3aa: CASSYALRGRRSGNTIYF; CDR3nt: TGTGCCAGCAGTTACGCCCTAAGAGGACGGCGCTCTGGAAACACCATATATTTT
d_gene: TRBD2; j_gene: TRBJ2-3; v_gene: TRBV4-3; abundance: .; CDR3aa: CASSQVSGGTDTQYF; CDR3nt: TGCGCCAGCAGCCAAGTTAGCGGGGGAACAGATACGCAGTATTTT
d_gene: TRBD2; j_gene: TRBJ2-4; v_gene: TRBV19; abundance: few; CDR3aa: CASRMASGRAGDIQYF; CDR3nt: TGTGCCAGTAGAATGGCTAGCGGGAGGGCGGGTGACATTCAGTACTTC
d_gene: .; j_gene: TRBJ2-3; v_gene: TRBV13; abundance: many; CDR3aa: CASTNTDTQYF; CDR3nt: TGTGCCAGCACCAACACAGATACGCAGTATTTT
d_gene: TRBD2; j_gene: TRBJ2-1; v_gene: TRBV14; abundance: .; CDR3aa: CASSRPGTSGYNEQFF; CDR3nt: TGTGCCAGCAGCCGCCCCGGGACTAGCGGCTACAATGAGCAGTTCTTC
d_gene: .; j_gene: TRBJ2-7; v_gene: TRBV2; abundance: .; CDR3aa: CASSGSKSYEQYF; CDR3nt: TGTGCCAGCAGTGGCTCGAAAAGCTACGAGCAGTACTTC
d_gene: .; j_gene: TRBJ2-1; v_gene: TRBV24-1; abundance: .; CDR3aa: CATSDSRGMRHNEQFF; CDR3nt: TGTGCCACCAGTGATTCCCGGGGGATGAGACACAATGAGCAGTTCTTC
d_gene: TRBD1; j_gene: TRBJ1-2; v_gene: TRBV5-1; abundance: many; CDR3aa: CASSPSDRVDGYTF; CDR3nt: TGCGCCAGCAGCCCTTCCGACAGGGTAGATGGCTACACCTTC
d_gene: .; j_gene: TRBJ1-1; v_gene: TRBV30; abundance: many; CDR3aa: CAWTGGDRPEAFF; CDR3nt: TGTGCCTGGACGGGCGGGGACCGGCCTGAAGCTTTCTTT
d_gene: .; j_gene: TRBJ2-5; v_gene: TRBV20-1; abundance: many; CDR3aa: CSARERHGQYF; CDR3nt: TGCAGTGCTAGGGAGCGGCACGGCCAGTACTTC
d_gene: TRBD1; j_gene: TRBJ2-1; v_gene: TRBV25-1; abundance: .; CDR3aa: CASRGTGSNEQFF; CDR3nt: TGTGCCAGCAGAGGGACAGGGAGCAATGAGCAGTTCTTC
d_gene: TRBD2; j_gene: TRBJ2-1; v_gene: TRBV20-1; abundance: .; CDR3aa: CSARGSRERSYNEQFF; CDR3nt: TGCAGTGCTAGAGGTTCGCGGGAGCGATCTTACAATGAGCAGTTCTTC
d_gene: .; j_gene: TRBJ1-3; v_gene: TRBV7-9; abundance: few; CDR3aa: CASSTPVEGSGNTIYF; CDR3nt: TGTGCCAGCAGCACCCCTGTGGAGGGGTCTGGAAACACCATATATTTT
d_gene: .; j_gene: TRBJ1-1; v_gene: TRBV27; abundance: many; CDR3aa: CASGRVDSAFF; CDR3nt: TGTGCCAGTGGCAGGGTCGATTCGGCTTTCTTT